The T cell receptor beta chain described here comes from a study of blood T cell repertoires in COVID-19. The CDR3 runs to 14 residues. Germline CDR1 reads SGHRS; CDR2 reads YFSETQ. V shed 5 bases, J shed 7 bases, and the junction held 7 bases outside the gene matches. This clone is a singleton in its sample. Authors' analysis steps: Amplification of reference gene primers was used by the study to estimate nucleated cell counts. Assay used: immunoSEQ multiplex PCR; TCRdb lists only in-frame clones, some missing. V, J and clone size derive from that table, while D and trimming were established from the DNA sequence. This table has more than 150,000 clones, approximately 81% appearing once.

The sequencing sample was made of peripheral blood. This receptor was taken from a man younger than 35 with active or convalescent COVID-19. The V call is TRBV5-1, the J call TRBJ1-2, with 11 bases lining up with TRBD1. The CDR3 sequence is CASRAWTGGFGYTF. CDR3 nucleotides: TGCGCCAGCAGAGCGTGGACAGGGGGCTTTGGCTACACCTTC.